Listed below are T cell receptor beta chains from one sample, sequenced in a study of CD8 T cells in ankylosing spondylitis. TCRdb re-called the 5' RACE reads through MiXCR, storing one row per CDR3 protein. The sample carries some 290,000 distinct CDR3 sequences, 15% to 20% recorded once. Sequences were obtained from blood, either unsorted or a sorted T cell fraction (not recorded which). All receptors come from a male donor with ankylosing spondylitis or in good health (not recorded which). The CDR3 runs from the conserved cysteine through the conserved F or W. A D gene is named only where the DNA matches it firmly. Expanded clones get a size class; other rows say once, few or many, or leave the size out.

-	TRBV28	few	TRBJ1-4	CASSSRLPGREKLFF	TGTGCCAGCAGTTCCAGACTGCCGGGGAGGGAAAAACTGTTTTTT
-	TRBV24-1	-	TRBJ1-1	CATSVPRGQAFF	TGTGCCACCAGTGTCCCCCGGGGCCAAGCTTTCTTT
TRBD2	TRBV14	few	TRBJ2-1	CASSPGLAISYNEQFF	TGTGCCAGCAGCCCGGGACTAGCTATCTCCTACAATGAGCAGTTCTTC
-	TRBV7-9	many	TRBJ2-5	CASSLVGYQETQYF	TGTGCCAGCAGCTTGGTGGGGTACCAAGAGACCCAGTACTTC
-	TRBV29-1	-	TRBJ1-2	CSVVGYEGSDGYTF	TGCAGCGTTGTTGGGTACGAGGGGTCCGATGGCTACACCTTC
-	TRBV12-3/TRBV12-4	few	TRBJ2-1	CASNTGSYNEQFF	TGTGCCAGCAACACAGGTTCTTACAATGAGCAGTTCTTC
TRBD1	TRBV12-3/TRBV12-4	-	TRBJ2-2	CASSLTHRGETGELFF	TGTGCCAGCAGTTTAACCCACAGGGGAGAGACCGGGGAGCTGTTTTTT
TRBD1	TRBV6-1	-	TRBJ1-1	CASSQAGGVAIAFF	TGTGCCAGCAGCCAAGCAGGGGGCGTGGCGATCGCTTTCTTT
-	TRBV4-1	-	TRBJ2-3	CASSPGHVGTDTQYF	TGCGCCAGCAGCCCGGGACACGTCGGCACAGATACGCAGTATTTT
-	TRBV20-1	few	TRBJ1-1	CSARDLAGSMNTEAFF	TGCAGTGCTAGAGATTTGGCAGGGAGTATGAACACTGAAGCTTTCTTT
-	TRBV6-1	-	TRBJ1-1	CASSEWGPNTEAFF	TGTGCCAGCAGTGAGTGGGGCCCGAACACTGAAGCTTTCTTT
TRBD2	TRBV7-2	-	TRBJ2-3	CASSLATSGGASTDTQYF	TGTGCCAGCAGCTTAGCGACTAGCGGGGGTGCTAGCACAGATACGCAGTATTTT
-	TRBV6-6	-	TRBJ1-5	CASNYGNQPQHF	TGTGCCAGCAACTACGGAAATCAGCCCCAGCATTTT